This passage covers 11 T cell receptor beta chains from one sample sequenced in a study of T cell repertoires in cytomegalovirus infection. TCRdb processed the reads anew with MiXCR; each CDR3 protein has one entry. This table has about 900,000 distinct CDR3 sequences, about a third appearing once. Antigen specificity for these receptors is unknown. The specimen was cultured CD8+ T cells from PBMCs, collected from culture after CMV antigen stimulation. Receptor source: a human donor in good health (CMV status not recorded). Some clones in this sample may be carry-over from other donors' samples.

The gene calls are TRBV4-3 and TRBJ2-1; D is unresolved. Trimming pared 2 bases from V and 8 bases from J, leaving 4 bases between. The CDR3 is 11 residues long. Germline loops: CDR1 LGHNA, CDR2 YSLEER. The CDR3 reads CASSQFHEQFF. Written as DNA, the CDR3 is TGCGCCAGCAGCCAATTTCATGAGCAGTTCTTC.

The chain couples TRBV11-3 to TRBJ2-2, with TRBD2 as a possible D gene (6 bases). Trimming cost V 4 bases and J 6 bases, with 12 bases left between them. The CDR3 extends over 14 amino acids. Germline V lookup: CDR1 SGHNT, CDR2 YENEEA. CDR3 loop: CASSSGLGAGELFF. The DNA for the CDR3 is TGTGCCAGCAGCTCGGGACTCGGGGCCGGGGAGCTGTTTTTT.

The gene calls are TRBV6-1 and TRBJ2-7; 13 bases are a match to TRBD2. The CDR3 spans 15 residues. Germline-derived CDR1 and CDR2 are MNHNS and SASEGT. Trimming at V came to 3 bases and at J to 2 bases, leaving 1 base not matched to a gene. CDR3 residues: CASSEGLAGPYEQYV. CDR3 DNA sequence: TGTGCCAGCAGTGAGGGACTAGCGGGGCCCTACGAGCAGTACGTC.

This clonotype was observed a few times. The chain uses TRBV7-2 and TRBJ2-7; 12 bases fit TRBD1. CDR3 length: 15 amino acids. Germline values: CDR1 SGHTA, CDR2 FQGNSA. The J segment lost 1 base and the V segment lost 8 bases, leaving 6 bases of the junction unmatched. CDR3 bases: TGTGCCAGCCAACCGGGACAGGGGGCGTCCTACGAGCAGTACTTC. It translates to CASQPGQGASYEQYF.

This clonotype was counted between two and nine times. The chain uses TRBV6-1 and TRBJ2-7; the D gene is possibly TRBD1 (6 bases). The germline V gene encodes CDR1 MNHNS and CDR2 SASEGT. The CDR3 totals 12 residues. The V gene lost 4 bases and the J gene lost 4 bases, with 8 bases spanning the gap. DNA of the CDR3: TGTGCCAGCAGTGTAACAGGGTACGAGCAGTACGTC. Translation gives CASSVTGYEQYV.

This clonotype has at least ten counts. The chain joins TRBV4-1 to TRBJ2-2; 8 nucleotides match TRBD1. Germline V lookup: CDR1 MGHRA, CDR2 YSYEKL. The trim removed 6 bases at V and 5 bases at J, leaving 8 bases unmatched. CDR3 length: 15 residues. The CDR3 loop reads CASSGRGLKTGELFF. Written as DNA, the CDR3 is TGCGCCAGCAGTGGCAGGGGGCTAAAGACCGGGGAGCTGTTTTTT.

The chain uses TRBV4-1 and TRBJ2-3, with no clear D. The germline V and J ends were trimmed by 0 bases and 0 bases, with 7 bases remaining between them. The CDR3 covers 15 residues. Germline-derived CDR1 and CDR2 are MGHRA and YSYEKL. CDR3 loop: CASSQESPSTDTQYF. CDR3 bases: TGCGCCAGCAGCCAAGAATCTCCTAGCACAGATACGCAGTATTTT.

The chain has TRBV7-2 and TRBJ2-5; TRBD2 matches at 11 bases. Germline CDR1 SGHTA, CDR2 FQGNSA. The CDR3 consists of 17 residues. With 1 base clipped from V and 0 bases from J, the junction kept 4 bases outside the gene matches. This chain's CDR3 is CASSLERLAGYQETQYF. The CDR3 DNA reads TGTGCCAGCAGCTTAGAACGACTAGCGGGGTACCAAGAGACCCAGTACTTC.

The sample holds many counts of this clonotype. The V and J genes are TRBV12-3 or TRBV12-4 and TRBJ1-2; 9 bases are a match to TRBD1. Trimming at V came to 1 base and at J to 7 bases, leaving 4 bases not matched to a gene. The CDR3 totals 14 residues. The CDR3 loop reads CASSLVGTGTGYTF. DNA for the CDR3: TGTGCCAGCAGTTTAGTCGGGACAGGGACTGGCTACACCTTC.

The rearrangement uses TRBV6-2 or TRBV6-3 and TRBJ2-1; 8 bases line up with TRBD2. The V gene end was trimmed by 2 bases and the J gene end by 0 bases; junction bases not matched to a gene: 6. The CDR3 sequence is 17 residues long. CDR1 and CDR2 (germline): MNHEY, SVGEGT. CDR3 nucleotide sequence: TGTGCCAGCAGTTACAGGCTAGCGGGCCCCTCCTACAATGAGCAGTTCTTC. It specifies CASSYRLAGPSYNEQFF.

This clonotype was seen a handful of times. The rearrangement uses TRBV3-1 and TRBJ1-1; possible D gene TRBD1, 6 bases. The germline V gene has CDR1 LGHDT and CDR2 YNNKEL (reference sequence). Trimming stripped 4 bases from V and 4 bases from J, with 13 bases between. This CDR3 region has 14 residues. CDR3 sequence (DNA): TGTGCCAGCAGCCCGGGACACCTGACCACTGAAGCTTTCTTT. This gives the protein CASSPGHLTTEAFF.